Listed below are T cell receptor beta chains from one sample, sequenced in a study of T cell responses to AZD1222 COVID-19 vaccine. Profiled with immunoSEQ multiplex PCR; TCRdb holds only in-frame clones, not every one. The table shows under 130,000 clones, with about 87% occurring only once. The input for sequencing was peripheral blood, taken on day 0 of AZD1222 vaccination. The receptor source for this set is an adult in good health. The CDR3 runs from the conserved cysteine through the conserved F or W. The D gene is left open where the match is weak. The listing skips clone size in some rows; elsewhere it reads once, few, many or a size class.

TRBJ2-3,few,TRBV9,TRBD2,TGTGCCAGCAGCCCACTGGGGCTAGCGGGGGGTTCCTCCACAGATACGCAGTATTTT,CASSPLGLAGGSSTDTQYF
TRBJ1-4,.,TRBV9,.,TGTGCCAGCAGTAAGACTGAGGGGGTTAATGAAAAACTGTTTTTT,CASSKTEGVNEKLFF
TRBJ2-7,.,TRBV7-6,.,TGTGCCAGCAGCCCCACCGGGGGGCCCCCATCCTACGAGCAGTACTTC,CASSPTGGPPSYEQYF
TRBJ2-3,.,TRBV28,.,TGTGCCAGCAGTGGCCGTGGGGGTGCGGATACGCAGTATTTT,CASSGRGGADTQYF
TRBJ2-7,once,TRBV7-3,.,TGTGCCAGCAGCTTTGCCGGATCGAACGAGCAGTACTTC,CASSFAGSNEQYF
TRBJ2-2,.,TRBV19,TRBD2,TGTGCCAGTAGTGTCTTAGCGGGAGGAGCTGGGGAGCTGTTTTTT,CASSVLAGGAGELFF
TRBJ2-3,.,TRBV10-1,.,TGCGCCAGCACCCCAGATACGCAGTATTTT,CASTPDTQYF
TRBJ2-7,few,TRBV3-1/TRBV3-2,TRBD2,TGTGCCAGCAGCCCAACTAGCGGGACAACCTACGAGCAGTACTTC,CASSPTSGTTYEQYF
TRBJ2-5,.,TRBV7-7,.,TGTGCTAGCAGCCCCGACCCACAAGAGACCCAGTACTTC,CASSPDPQETQYF
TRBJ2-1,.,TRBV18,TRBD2,TGTGCCAGCTCACCACTGGAGGCTAGCGGGGGAGAAAATGAGCAGTTCTTC,CASSPLEASGGENEQFF
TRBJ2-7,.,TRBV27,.,TGTGCCAGCAAGAGAGACGGATCCTACGAGCAGTACTTC,CASKRDGSYEQYF
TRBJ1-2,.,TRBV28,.,TGTGCCAGCAGCATACAATATGGCTACACCTTC,CASSIQYGYTF
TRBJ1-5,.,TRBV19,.,TGTGCCAGTAGTATAGTGGGGGAGGTCAATCAGCCCCAGCATTTT,CASSIVGEVNQPQHF
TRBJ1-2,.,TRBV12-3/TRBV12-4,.,TGTGCCAGCAGTTTACCGCGCTATGGCTACACCTTC,CASSLPRYGYTF
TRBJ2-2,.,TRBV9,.,TGTGCCAGCAGCGGAGACCCGACAAGCGCGGAGCTGTTTTTT,CASSGDPTSAELFF
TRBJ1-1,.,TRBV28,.,TGTGCCAGCAGTTCCCTGGTGGGGGGAGTGAACACTGAAGCTTTCTTT,CASSSLVGGVNTEAFF
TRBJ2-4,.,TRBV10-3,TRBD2,TGTGCCATCAGTGAAGATGAGACTAGCGGAAACATTCAGTACTTC,CAISEDETSGNIQYF
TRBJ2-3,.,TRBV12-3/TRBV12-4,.,TGTGCCAGCAGTTTTGTAGATACGCAGTATTTT,CASSFVDTQYF
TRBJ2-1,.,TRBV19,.,TGTGCCAGTAGTATATCGGGGAGTGAGCAGTTCTTC,CASSISGSEQFF
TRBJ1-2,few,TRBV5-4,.,TGTGCCAGCAGCTTGGGCCAGGACTATGGCTACACCTTC,CASSLGQDYGYTF
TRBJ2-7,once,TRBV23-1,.,TGCGCCAGCAGTCAATCTGGAGGGGGCGCGTGCTACGAGCAGTACTTC,CASSQSGGGACYEQYF
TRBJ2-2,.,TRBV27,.,TGTGCCAGCAGGCGGGGTTACACCGGGGAGCTGTTTTTT,CASRRGYTGELFF
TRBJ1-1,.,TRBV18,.,TGTGCCAGCCGATATACCGAGCTGAACACTGAAGCTTTCTTT,CASRYTELNTEAFF
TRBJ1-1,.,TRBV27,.,TGTGCCAGCAGTCTCACAGGGCTGAACACTGAAGCTTTCTTT,CASSLTGLNTEAFF
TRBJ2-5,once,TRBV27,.,TGTGCCAGCAGTCCCCAGTGGGTAGGGCCAGAGACCCAGTACTTC,CASSPQWVGPETQYF
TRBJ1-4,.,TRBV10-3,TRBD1,TGTGCCATCAGTGCAGGGGGTAATGAAAAACTGTTTTTT,CAISAGGNEKLFF
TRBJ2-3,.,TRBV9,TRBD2,TGTGCCAGCAGCGGGGGTCAGGGAGGGCCAGATACGCAGTATTTT,CASSGGQGGPDTQYF
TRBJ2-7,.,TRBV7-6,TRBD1,TGTGCCAGCAGCTTGTACAGGGGGGTCACCTACGAGCAGTACTTC,CASSLYRGVTYEQYF